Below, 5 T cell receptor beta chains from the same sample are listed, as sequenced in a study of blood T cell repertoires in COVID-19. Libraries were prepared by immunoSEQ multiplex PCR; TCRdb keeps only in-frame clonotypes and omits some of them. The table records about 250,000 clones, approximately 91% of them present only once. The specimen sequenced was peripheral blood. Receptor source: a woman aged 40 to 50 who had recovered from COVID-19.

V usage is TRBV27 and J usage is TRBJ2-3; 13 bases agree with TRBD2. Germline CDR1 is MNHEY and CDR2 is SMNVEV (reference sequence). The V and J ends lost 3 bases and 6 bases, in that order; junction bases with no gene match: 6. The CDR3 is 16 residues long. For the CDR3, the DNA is TGTGCCAGCAGTTTCCGAGGACTAGCGGGAGAGGATACGCAGTATTTT. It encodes CASSFRGLAGEDTQYF.

CDR3 bases: TGTGCCAGCAGTGAATATTGGGATGGAGGTGAAAAACTGTTTTTT. Translation: CASSEYWDGGEKLFF. The rearrangement uses TRBV25-1 and TRBJ1-4; D remains ambiguous. The CDR3 runs to 15 residues. Looked up from germline, CDR1 is MGHDK and CDR2 is SYGVNS. The V gene lost 0 bases and the J gene lost 7 bases, with 12 bases spanning the gap.

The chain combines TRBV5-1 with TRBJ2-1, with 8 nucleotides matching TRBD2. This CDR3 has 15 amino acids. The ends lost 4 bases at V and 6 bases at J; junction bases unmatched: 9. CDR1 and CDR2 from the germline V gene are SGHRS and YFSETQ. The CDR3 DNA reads TGCGCCAGCAGCCCGGGAGGGGCGACGGGCAATGAGCAGTTCTTC. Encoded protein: CASSPGGATGNEQFF.

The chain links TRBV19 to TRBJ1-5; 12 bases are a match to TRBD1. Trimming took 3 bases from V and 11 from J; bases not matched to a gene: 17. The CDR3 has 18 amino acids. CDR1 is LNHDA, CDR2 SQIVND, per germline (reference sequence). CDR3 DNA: TGTGCCAGTAGTATCGAGGGAGCGGGACAGGGGGCCAGGTCGGCCCAGCATTTT. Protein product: CASSIEGAGQGARSAQHF. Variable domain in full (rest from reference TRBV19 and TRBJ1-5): DGGITQSPKYLFRKEGQNVTLSCEQNLNHDAMYWYRQDPGQGLRLIYYSQIVNDFQKGDIAEGYSVSREKKESFPLTVTSAQKNPTAFYLCASSIEGAGQGARSAQHFGDGTRLSIL.

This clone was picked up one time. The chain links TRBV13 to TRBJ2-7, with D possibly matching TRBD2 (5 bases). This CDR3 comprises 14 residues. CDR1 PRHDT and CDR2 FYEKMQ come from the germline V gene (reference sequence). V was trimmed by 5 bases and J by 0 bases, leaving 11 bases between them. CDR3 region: CASSIRTRSYEQYF. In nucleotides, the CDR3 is TGTGCCAGCAGCATACGGACTCGCTCCTACGAGCAGTACTTC.